The clone carrying this TCR beta chain showed up many times. Its antigen is still unknown. The data were obtained in a study of T cells in Graves' hyperthyroidism and ophthalmopathy. Amplification targeted TCR beta CDR3 regions from RNA transcripts. RT-PCR in the first round (using the HTBI primer set) targeted the TCR CDR3. From the multiplex PCR reads, TCRdb called clonotypes with MiXCR, one entry per CDR3 protein. The sample yields fewer than 650,000 distinct CDR3 sequences, around 15% seen once. General study findings and limits: Blood samples included most of the expanded thyroid clonotypes exceeding 0.001.

V was trimmed by 11 bases and J by 3 bases, leaving 15 bases between them. This CDR3 spans 13 amino acids. Germline CDR1 reads KGHDR; CDR2 reads SFDVKD. The sample consisted of blood. The V gene is TRBV24-1, the J gene TRBJ1-2, with no clear D. The source is a woman in her thirties or forties with Graves' ophthalmopathy. CDR3 sequence: CANRPGGHYGYTF. As DNA, the CDR3 is TGTGCCAATAGACCGGGAGGGCACTATGGCTACACCTTC.